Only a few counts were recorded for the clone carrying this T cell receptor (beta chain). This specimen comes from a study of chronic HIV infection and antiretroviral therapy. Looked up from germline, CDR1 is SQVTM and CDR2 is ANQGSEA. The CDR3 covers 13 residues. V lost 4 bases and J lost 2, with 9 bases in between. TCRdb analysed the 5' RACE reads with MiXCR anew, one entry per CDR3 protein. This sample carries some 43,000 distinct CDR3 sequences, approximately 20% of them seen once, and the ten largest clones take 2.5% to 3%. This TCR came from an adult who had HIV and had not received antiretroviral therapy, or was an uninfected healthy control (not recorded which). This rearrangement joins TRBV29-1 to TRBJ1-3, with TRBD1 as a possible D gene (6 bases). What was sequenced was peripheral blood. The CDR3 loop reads CSVGQDPGNTIYF. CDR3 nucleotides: TGCAGCGTTGGACAGGATCCTGGAAACACCATATATTTT. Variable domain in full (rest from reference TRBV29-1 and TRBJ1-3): SAVISQKPSRDICQRGTSLTIQCQVDSQVTMMFWYRQQPGQSLTLIATANQGSEATYESGFVIDKFPISRPNLTFSTLTVSNMSPEDSSIYLCSVGQDPGNTIYFGEGSWLTVV.